These 20 T cell receptor beta chains originate from one sample sequenced in a study of blood T cell repertoires in COVID-19. Libraries were prepared by immunoSEQ multiplex PCR; TCRdb keeps only in-frame clonotypes and omits some of them. The data contain around 320,000 clones, roughly nine tenths of them singletons. The specimen sequenced was peripheral blood. The origin of the receptors is a man aged 18 to 29 with active or convalescent COVID-19.

The chain employs TRBV6-1 and TRBJ2-7, with no clear D. This CDR3 comprises 13 residues. The germline V gene encodes CDR1 MNHNS and CDR2 SASEGT. The V gene lost 3 bases and the J gene lost 3 bases, with 9 bases spanning the gap. CDR3: CASSEGNYYEQYF. The CDR3, as DNA: TGTGCCAGCAGTGAGGGCAATTACTACGAGCAGTACTTC.

J is TRBJ2-1 and V is TRBV2; TRBD2 might be the D (7 bases). Germline CDR1 and CDR2: SNHLY and FYNNEI. This CDR3 is 17 amino acids long. The germline V and J ends were trimmed by 7 bases and 0 bases, with 19 bases remaining between them. The CDR3 DNA reads TGTGCCAGCACTCAGAAAGGGGGGGCCAGCTCCTACAATGAGCAGTTCTTC. Translation: CASTQKGGASSYNEQFF. The variable domain in full, completed from reference TRBV2 and TRBJ2-1, reads EPEVTQTPSHQVTQMGQEVILRCVPISNHLYFYWYRQILGQKVEFLVSFYNNEISEKSEIFDDQFSVERPDGSNFTLKIRSTKLEDSAMYFCASTQKGGASSYNEQFFGPGTRLTVL.

This sequence joins TRBV13 and TRBJ2-1; TRBD2 matches at 12 bases. The V and J ends lost 5 bases and 0 bases, in that order; junction bases with no gene match: 14. The CDR3 sequence is 20 residues long. The germline gives CDR1 PRHDT, CDR2 FYEKMQ (reference sequence). The CDR3 loop reads CASSPATHLAGGSSYNEQFF. DNA of the CDR3: TGTGCCAGCAGCCCCGCTACCCATCTAGCGGGGGGGTCCTCCTACAATGAGCAGTTCTTC.

This clone came up a few times. The chain carries TRBV15 and TRBJ1-2; 7 positions match TRBD1. CDR3 length equals 15 residues. CDR1 LNHNV and CDR2 YYDKDF come from the germline V gene (reference sequence). Trimming at V came to 1 base and at J to 1 base, leaving 3 bases not matched to a gene. CDR3 sequence: CATSRGAGGNYGYTF. The CDR3 DNA reads as TGTGCCACCAGCAGAGGGGCAGGGGGTAACTATGGCTACACCTTC.

This clone was counted a single time. The chain employs TRBV2 and TRBJ1-2; D remains ambiguous. There are 16 residues in the CDR3. Trimming removed 8 bases at V and 4 bases at J, with 23 bases between. Per germline, CDR1 SNHLY and CDR2 FYNNEI. CDR3 DNA: TGTGCCAGCTCACCTTTCGAATGGAGGGTGGGCTATGGCTACACCTTC. It specifies CASSPFEWRVGYGYTF.

This rearrangement joins TRBV25-1 to TRBJ1-2; unclear D gene. The V gene lost 4 bases and the J gene lost 7 bases, with 16 bases spanning the gap. Germline lookup yields CDR1 MGHDK and CDR2 SYGVNS. CDR3 length: 14 amino acids. CDR3 coding DNA: TGTGCCAGCAGTGTTGAGGATTTTTCCCTTGGCTACACCTTC. Its translation is CASSVEDFSLGYTF.

V gene TRBV6-1 combines with J gene TRBJ2-7; 8 bases fit TRBD1. There are 16 residues in the CDR3. Germline V lookup: CDR1 MNHNS, CDR2 SASEGT. With V trimmed by 4 bases and J by 0 bases, 8 bases remained unmatched. In nucleotides, the CDR3 is TGTGCCAGCAGTGTACAGGGGGGCTCCAGCTCCTACGAGCAGTACTTC. Translating gives CASSVQGGSSSYEQYF.

The chain carries TRBV3-1 (or the pseudogene TRBV3-2) and TRBJ1-1; maybe TRBD1 (6 bases). V lost 4 bases to trimming and J lost 6 bases, with 6 bases between them. CDR1 is LGHDT and CDR2 is YNNKEL in the germline V gene (reference sequence). CDR3 size: 11 residues. CDR3 in amino acids: CASSRQAEAFF. For the CDR3, the DNA is TGTGCCAGCAGCCGACAGGCTGAAGCTTTCTTT.

The rearrangement joins TRBV7-9 to TRBJ1-1; D possibly corresponds to TRBD1 (6 bases). Trimming shortened V by 5 bases and J by 4 bases, and 11 bases separated the two germline ends. There are 13 residues in the CDR3. CDR1 is SEHNR, CDR2 FQNEAQ, per germline (reference sequence). For the CDR3, the DNA is TGTGCCAGCAGCCTCCAGGACAGCACTGAAGCTTTCTTT. It yields the protein CASSLQDSTEAFF.

The genes are TRBV5-6 and TRBJ2-1, with TRBD1 identical over 8 bases. Trimming removed 4 bases from V and 13 bases from J; junction bases left unmatched: 4. Germline V gene data show CDR1 as SGHDT and CDR2 as YYEEEE. This CDR3 spans 11 amino acids. CDR3 in DNA: TGTGCCAGCAGCGTGGACAGGGTCCAGTTCTTC. This gives the protein CASSVDRVQFF.

The J gene is TRBJ1-4, the V gene TRBV18, with 7 positions matching TRBD1. V trimming: 5 bases; J trimming: 7 bases; junction bases outside the gene matches: 13. CDR3 length: 16 amino acids. From germline, CDR1 is KGHSH and CDR2 LQKENI. The CDR3 sequence: CASSDGPGTVGEKLFF. As DNA, the CDR3 is TGTGCCAGCTCAGATGGACCAGGGACAGTTGGTGAAAAACTGTTTTTT.

This clone was detected only a few times. The chain employs TRBV5-5 and TRBJ2-7, with 11 bases aligning to TRBD1. The CDR3 consists of 16 residues. V shed 0 bases and J 4 bases; nucleotides not matched to a gene: 6. Germline V gene data show CDR1 as SGHKS and CDR2 as YYEKEE (reference sequence). The CDR3 DNA follows: TGTGCCAGCAGCTTGGATGCGGGGACAGGGGGGTACGAGCAGTACTTC. Translated: CASSLDAGTGGYEQYF. The full variable domain, with the rest looked up from reference TRBV5-5 and TRBJ2-7, is DAGVTQSPTHLIKTRGQQVTLRCSPISGHKSVSWYQQVLGQGPQFIFQYYEKEERGRGNFPDRFSARQFPNYSSELNVNALLLGDSALYLCASSLDAGTGGYEQYFGPGTRLTVT.

The sample holds a few counts of this clone. V is TRBV10-3 and J is TRBJ2-7; the D gene is possibly TRBD2 (5 bases). V was pared by 6 bases and J by 4 bases, with 25 bases between. This CDR3 is built from 17 residues. From germline, CDR1 is ENHRY and CDR2 SYGVKD. CDR3 DNA: TGTGCCATCAGGTCGGTTCCCCCCCCAAGCGGCGTGTACGAGCAGTACTTC. Residues: CAIRSVPPPSGVYEQYF.

This clone was recorded a few times. The chain carries TRBV20-1 and TRBJ1-5; no clear D. Germline V gives CDR1 DFQATT, CDR2 SNEGSKA (reference sequence). The CDR3 spans 11 residues. The CDR3 DNA reads TGCAGCCGTCCTAGCGAACAGCCCCAGCATTTT. This encodes CSRPSEQPQHF.

The gene calls are TRBV5-1 and TRBJ2-5, with 7 bases that match TRBD1. The CDR3 covers 16 residues. J gave up 4 bases and V 0 bases, and 9 bases lay outside the gene matches. From germline, CDR1 is SGHRS and CDR2 YFSETQ. The CDR3 bases are TGCGCCAGCAGCTTGGCCAACAGGGGAATTGGAGAGACCCAGTACTTC. Its translation is CASSLANRGIGETQYF.

This clone occurred a few times. J is TRBJ2-1 and V is TRBV3-1 (or the pseudogene TRBV3-2); 14 positions match TRBD2. There are 17 residues in the CDR3. Per germline, CDR1 LGHDT and CDR2 YNNKEL (reference sequence). Unmatched junction bases numbered 8, after V lost 3 bases and J lost 7 bases. Here the CDR3 reads CASSHRGTSGRGNEQFF. In DNA form, the CDR3 reads TGTGCCAGCAGCCATCGTGGGACTAGCGGGAGAGGGAATGAGCAGTTCTTC.

The chain's CDR3 is CAPSLTGNEQFF. The CDR3 bases are TGTGCCCCCAGTTTGACTGGGAATGAGCAGTTCTTC. The chain recombines TRBV7-9 with TRBJ2-1; D gene ambiguous. This CDR3 is built from 12 residues. V dropped 11 bases and J dropped 7 bases, with 15 bases sitting between them. Germline-derived CDR1 and CDR2 are SEHNR and FQNEAQ (reference sequence).

The chain's CDR3 is CASSFEQGNGYTF. CDR3 DNA sequence: TGCGCCAGCAGCTTTGAACAGGGTAATGGCTACACCTTC. The chain uses TRBV5-1 and TRBJ1-2; a weak D match, TRBD1 (6 bases). The CDR3 is 13 residues long. CDR1 is SGHRS and CDR2 is YFSETQ in the germline V gene. V gave up 2 bases and J gave up 6 bases, with 11 bases separating them.

On this clone: The identical CDR3 is also encoded by other nucleotide sequences in the sample. The J gene is TRBJ1-5, the V gene TRBV28, with D unresolved. The length of the CDR3 is 12 residues. Germline V lookup: CDR1 MDHEN, CDR2 SYDVKM. With 1 base removed from V and 6 bases from J, the gap between germline ends came to 4 bases. CDR3 sequence reads: CASSLSSQPQHF. The DNA for the CDR3 is TGTGCCAGCAGTTTATCGTCTCAGCCCCAGCATTTT.

V usage is TRBV5-1 and J usage is TRBJ2-7; 7 bases line up with TRBD1. This CDR3 has 15 amino acids. V lost 3 bases and J lost 2; bases outside the gene matches: 8. From germline, CDR1 is SGHRS and CDR2 YFSETQ. CDR3: CASSWGQNQAYEQYF. The CDR3 DNA reads TGCGCCAGCAGCTGGGGACAGAACCAAGCCTACGAGCAGTACTTC.